This is a list of T cell receptor beta chains from one sample in a study of T cell repertoires in cytomegalovirus infection. TCRdb reanalysed the reads using MiXCR and keeps one entry per CDR3 protein. The sample records over 150,000 distinct CDR3 sequences, about 15% being singletons. The sample taken for sequencing was CD8+ T cells from PBMCs. All receptors come from a human donor in good health (CMV status not recorded). Some clones in this sample may be carry-over from other donors' samples. Both conserved end residues are part of each CDR3. The D gene is left open where the match is weak. Size values are once, few and many counts, or a class for expanded clones, and some rows have none.

j_call: TRBJ1-1
d_call: .
clone_size: .
v_call: TRBV28
cdr3_nt: TGTGCCAGCAGTTTTTGGGGAACGGCTTTCTTT
cdr3_aa: CASSFWGTAFF

j_call: TRBJ2-7
d_call: .
clone_size: few
v_call: TRBV28
cdr3_nt: TGTGCCAGCAGTTTAGGGGGAACCCTCTACGAGCAGTACTTC
cdr3_aa: CASSLGGTLYEQYF

j_call: TRBJ1-6
d_call: TRBD1
clone_size: few
v_call: TRBV7-2
cdr3_nt: TGTGCCAGCAGCTGGGGGACAGGGTTAGGTTCACCCCTCCACTTT
cdr3_aa: CASSWGTGLGSPLHF

j_call: TRBJ1-1
d_call: .
clone_size: few
v_call: TRBV6-5
cdr3_nt: TGTGCCAGCAGCTCCGGATTGGACACTGAAGCTTTCTTT
cdr3_aa: CASSSGLDTEAFF

j_call: TRBJ2-3
d_call: TRBD1
clone_size: few
v_call: TRBV7-9
cdr3_nt: TGTGCCAGCAGCTTAGCGGTCCCAGGGGGTCCCACAGATACGCAGTATTTT
cdr3_aa: CASSLAVPGGPTDTQYF

j_call: TRBJ2-3
d_call: .
clone_size: few
v_call: TRBV7-9
cdr3_nt: TGTGCCAGCAGCCCTCTCCTCGTGGGAGAGTTAGATACGCAGTATTTT
cdr3_aa: CASSPLLVGELDTQYF

j_call: TRBJ1-1
d_call: .
clone_size: .
v_call: TRBV2
cdr3_nt: TGTGCCAGCAAGGGACGGGGGGCCAGGACTGAAGCTTTCTTT
cdr3_aa: CASKGRGARTEAFF

j_call: TRBJ2-6
d_call: .
clone_size: few
v_call: TRBV6-8
cdr3_nt: TGTGCTAGCGGACAGTTCCTCTCTGGGGCCAACGTCCTGACTTTC
cdr3_aa: CASGQFLSGANVLTF

j_call: TRBJ1-5
d_call: TRBD1
clone_size: few
v_call: TRBV7-6
cdr3_nt: TGTGCCAGCAGCCCGTTTCGGGACAGGACTCGCGCCGGGGGTCAGCCCCAGCATTTT
cdr3_aa: CASSPFRDRTRAGGQPQHF

j_call: TRBJ2-5
d_call: TRBD2
clone_size: few
v_call: TRBV20-1
cdr3_nt: TGCAGTGCTAGACCCTGGACTAGCGGGGGGACCCCAGAGACCCAGTACTTC
cdr3_aa: CSARPWTSGGTPETQYF

j_call: TRBJ2-3
d_call: TRBD2
clone_size: .
v_call: TRBV20-1
cdr3_nt: TGCAGTGCTAGACCCCGGACTAGCGCCTACACAGATACGCAGTATTTT
cdr3_aa: CSARPRTSAYTDTQYF

j_call: TRBJ2-1
d_call: TRBD2
clone_size: many
v_call: TRBV12-3/TRBV12-4
cdr3_nt: TGTGCCAGCACCACGCGGACATACGTCGGGGGGGCCCTCGATGAGCAGTTCTTC
cdr3_aa: CASTTRTYVGGALDEQFF

j_call: TRBJ2-1
d_call: .
clone_size: .
v_call: TRBV12-3/TRBV12-4
cdr3_nt: TGTGCCAGCAGTTTCGGAGTCTACAATGAGCAGTTCTTC
cdr3_aa: CASSFGVYNEQFF

j_call: TRBJ2-1
d_call: .
clone_size: .
v_call: TRBV29-1
cdr3_nt: TGCAGCGTTGAGGATCTAGTAAGCTTGTACAATGAGCAGTTCTTC
cdr3_aa: CSVEDLVSLYNEQFF

j_call: TRBJ2-3
d_call: .
clone_size: few
v_call: TRBV9
cdr3_nt: TGTGCCAGCAGCGGAAGAATGGGCACAGATACGCAGTATTTT
cdr3_aa: CASSGRMGTDTQYF

j_call: TRBJ2-7
d_call: TRBD1
clone_size: many
v_call: TRBV7-2
cdr3_nt: TGTGCCAGCAGCTACCGGGACAGGACACCCTACGAGCAGTACTTC
cdr3_aa: CASSYRDRTPYEQYF

j_call: TRBJ2-7
d_call: .
clone_size: .
v_call: TRBV6-8
cdr3_nt: TGTGCCAGCACCAAGGGTAGAGCTCCTACCTACGAGCAGTACTTC
cdr3_aa: CASTKGRAPTYEQYF

j_call: TRBJ2-5
d_call: TRBD2
clone_size: few
v_call: TRBV14
cdr3_nt: TGTGCCAGCAGCCTACTCCCTAGCGGGGGGGCAGAGACCCAGTACTTC
cdr3_aa: CASSLLPSGGAETQYF

j_call: TRBJ2-2
d_call: .
clone_size: .
v_call: TRBV6-6
cdr3_nt: TGTGCCAGCAGTGACCGAGAAAGGCTGGGGGAGCTGTTTTTT
cdr3_aa: CASSDRERLGELFF

j_call: TRBJ2-2
d_call: TRBD2
clone_size: .
v_call: TRBV12-3/TRBV12-4
cdr3_nt: TGTGCCAGCAGTTTCATCCAGCGGGGGCCCTCCGGGGAGCTGTTTTTT
cdr3_aa: CASSFIQRGPSGELFF

j_call: TRBJ2-1
d_call: TRBD2
clone_size: .
v_call: TRBV7-2
cdr3_nt: TGTGCCAGCAGCTTAGCAACGCGGGGGGCCGAGCAGTTCTTC
cdr3_aa: CASSLATRGAEQFF

j_call: TRBJ2-7
d_call: .
clone_size: few
v_call: TRBV27
cdr3_nt: TGTGCCAGCAGTTTCAATCGGGTGGGGAGCGAGCAGTACTTC
cdr3_aa: CASSFNRVGSEQYF